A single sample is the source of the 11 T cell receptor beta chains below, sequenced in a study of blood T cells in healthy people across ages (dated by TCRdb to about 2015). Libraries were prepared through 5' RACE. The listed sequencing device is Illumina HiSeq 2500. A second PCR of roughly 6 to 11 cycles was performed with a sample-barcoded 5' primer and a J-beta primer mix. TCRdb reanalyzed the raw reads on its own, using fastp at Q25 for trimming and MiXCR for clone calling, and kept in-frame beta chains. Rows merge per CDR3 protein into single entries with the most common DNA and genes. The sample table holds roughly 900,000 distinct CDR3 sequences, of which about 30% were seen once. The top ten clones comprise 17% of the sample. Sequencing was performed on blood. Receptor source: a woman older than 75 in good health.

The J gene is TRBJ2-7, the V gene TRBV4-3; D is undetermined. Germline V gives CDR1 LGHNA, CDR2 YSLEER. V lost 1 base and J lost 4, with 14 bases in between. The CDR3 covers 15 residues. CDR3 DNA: TGCGCCAGCAGCCAAGTCCCTAGATCCGGATACGAGCAGTACTTC. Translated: CASSQVPRSGYEQYF.

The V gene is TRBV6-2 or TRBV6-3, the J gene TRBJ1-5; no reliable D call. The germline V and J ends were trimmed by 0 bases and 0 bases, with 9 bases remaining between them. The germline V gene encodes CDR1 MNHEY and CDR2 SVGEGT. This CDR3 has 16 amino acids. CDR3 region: CASSYSARTSNQPQHF. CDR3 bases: TGTGCCAGCAGTTACTCGGCCCGGACTAGCAATCAGCCCCAGCATTTT.

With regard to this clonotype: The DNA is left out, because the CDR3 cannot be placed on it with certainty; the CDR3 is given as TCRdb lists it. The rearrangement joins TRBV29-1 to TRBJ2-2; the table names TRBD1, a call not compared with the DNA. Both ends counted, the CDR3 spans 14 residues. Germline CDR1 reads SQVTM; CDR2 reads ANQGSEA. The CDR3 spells CSVGQGADTGERFF.

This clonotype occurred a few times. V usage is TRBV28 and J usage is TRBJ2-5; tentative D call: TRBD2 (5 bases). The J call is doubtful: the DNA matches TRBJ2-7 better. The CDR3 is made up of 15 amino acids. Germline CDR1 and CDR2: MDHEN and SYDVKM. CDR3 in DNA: TGTGCCAGCTCGAGGGTTCTTCGGGAACAAGGCGAGCAGTACTTC. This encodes CASSRVLREQGEQYF.

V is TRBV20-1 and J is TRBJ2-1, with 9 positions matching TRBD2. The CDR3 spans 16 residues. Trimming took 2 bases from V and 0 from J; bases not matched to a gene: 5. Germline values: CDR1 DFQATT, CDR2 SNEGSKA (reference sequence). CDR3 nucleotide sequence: TGCAGTGCTAGAAATAGCGGGGGAAGCTCCTACAATGAGCAGTTCTTC. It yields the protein CSARNSGGSSYNEQFF.

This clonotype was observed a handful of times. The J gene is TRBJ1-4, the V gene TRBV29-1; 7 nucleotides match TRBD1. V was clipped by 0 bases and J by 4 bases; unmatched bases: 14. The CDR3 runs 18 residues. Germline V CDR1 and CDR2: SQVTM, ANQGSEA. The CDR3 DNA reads TGCAGCGTTGAAGATCAGGACAGGTATCGAGAAGTTAATGAAAAACTGTTTTTT. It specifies CSVEDQDRYREVNEKLFF.

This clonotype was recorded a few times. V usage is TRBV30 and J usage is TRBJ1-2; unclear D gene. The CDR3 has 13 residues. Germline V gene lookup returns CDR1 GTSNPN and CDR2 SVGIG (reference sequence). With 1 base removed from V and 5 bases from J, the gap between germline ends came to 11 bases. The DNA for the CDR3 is TGTGCCTGGAGTGGACTGAACAGTTATGGCTACACCTTC. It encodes CAWSGLNSYGYTF.

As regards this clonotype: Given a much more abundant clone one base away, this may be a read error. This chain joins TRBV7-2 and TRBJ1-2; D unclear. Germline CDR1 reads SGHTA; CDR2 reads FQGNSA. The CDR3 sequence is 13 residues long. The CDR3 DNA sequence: TGTGCCAGCAGCTTAGTCGACTTTTATGGCTGCACCTTC. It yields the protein CASSLVDFYGCTF.

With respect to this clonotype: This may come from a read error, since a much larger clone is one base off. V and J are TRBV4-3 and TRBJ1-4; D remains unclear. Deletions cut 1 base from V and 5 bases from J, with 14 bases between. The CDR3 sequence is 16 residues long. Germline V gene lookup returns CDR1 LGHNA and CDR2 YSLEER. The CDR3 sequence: CASSQGAQVGNEKLFF. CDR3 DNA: TGCGCCAGCAGCCAAGGTGCGCAAGTAGGAAATGAAAAACTGTTTTTT.

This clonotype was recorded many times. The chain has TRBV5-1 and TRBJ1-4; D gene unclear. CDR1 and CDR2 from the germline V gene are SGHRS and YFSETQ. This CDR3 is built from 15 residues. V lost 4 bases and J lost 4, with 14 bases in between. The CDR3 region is CASSQGKNNNEKLFF. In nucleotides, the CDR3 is TGCGCCAGCAGCCAAGGGAAGAATAATAATGAAAAACTGTTTTTT.

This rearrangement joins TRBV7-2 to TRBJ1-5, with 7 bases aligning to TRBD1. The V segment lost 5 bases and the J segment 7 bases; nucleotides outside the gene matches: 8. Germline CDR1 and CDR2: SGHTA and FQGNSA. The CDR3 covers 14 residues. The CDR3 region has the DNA TGTGCCAGCAGCCGTTCAGGGGGAGGCCAGCCCCAGCATTTT. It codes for CASSRSGGGQPQHF.